The rows below give T cell receptor beta chains drawn from one sample of a study of cytomegalovirus exposure and HLA in healthy donors. The data were produced by immunoSEQ multiplex PCR, yet TCRdb's version contains in-frame clones alone and is incomplete. Here the sample spans 90,000 to 120,000 clones, around 85% being singletons. Sample: PBMCs. These receptors came from a man aged 30-40 years in good health and CMV-seronegative. Both conserved end residues are part of each CDR3. Each record gives: J gene, D gene, clone size, V gene, CDR3 protein, CDR3 DNA. A D gene is named only where the DNA matches it firmly. Clone size is not always given. Where it is, it says once, few, many or a class for expanded clones.

j_gene: TRBJ2-3
d_gene: -
abundance: -
v_gene: TRBV9
CDR3aa: CASSVGRTRDTDTQYF
CDR3nt: TGTGCCAGCAGCGTAGGGCGGACTCGAGACACAGATACGCAGTATTTT

j_gene: TRBJ2-2
d_gene: -
abundance: few
v_gene: TRBV19
CDR3aa: CASSPTQLNTGELFF
CDR3nt: TGTGCCAGTAGTCCAACCCAACTAAACACCGGGGAGCTGTTTTTT

j_gene: TRBJ2-7
d_gene: -
abundance: -
v_gene: TRBV25-1
CDR3aa: CASSDGRVRKQYF
CDR3nt: TGTGCCAGCAGTGATGGCAGGGTCCGGAAGCAGTACTTC

j_gene: TRBJ1-1
d_gene: -
abundance: once
v_gene: TRBV5-1
CDR3aa: CASSLRTKEAEAFF
CDR3nt: TGCGCCAGCAGCTTAAGGACCAAGGAGGCGGAAGCTTTCTTT

j_gene: TRBJ1-1
d_gene: -
abundance: -
v_gene: TRBV7-3
CDR3aa: CASSLYSAGTEAFF
CDR3nt: TGTGCCAGCAGCTTATACAGTGCGGGCACTGAAGCTTTCTTT

j_gene: TRBJ1-5
d_gene: -
abundance: -
v_gene: TRBV2
CDR3aa: CASSVQAINNQPQHF
CDR3nt: TGTGCCAGCAGTGTCCAGGCCATAAACAATCAGCCCCAGCATTTT

j_gene: TRBJ1-1
d_gene: TRBD1
abundance: -
v_gene: TRBV5-4
CDR3aa: CASSLGQGGRTEAFF
CDR3nt: TGTGCCAGCAGCTTGGGACAGGGGGGTCGGACTGAAGCTTTCTTT

j_gene: TRBJ2-6
d_gene: -
abundance: few
v_gene: TRBV14
CDR3aa: CASSQALSGANVLTF
CDR3nt: TGTGCCAGCAGCCAAGCTCTCTCTGGGGCCAACGTCCTGACTTTC

j_gene: TRBJ2-7
d_gene: -
abundance: -
v_gene: TRBV7-2
CDR3aa: CASSPRGGAYEQYF
CDR3nt: TGTGCCAGCAGCCCCCGTGGCGGAGCCTACGAGCAGTACTTC

j_gene: TRBJ1-1
d_gene: -
abundance: -
v_gene: TRBV28
CDR3aa: CASMLGSRMINTEAFF
CDR3nt: TGTGCCAGCATGCTCGGGTCAAGAATGATTAACACTGAAGCTTTCTTT

j_gene: TRBJ2-2
d_gene: -
abundance: -
v_gene: TRBV9
CDR3aa: CASSVGRVFGELFF
CDR3nt: TGTGCCAGCAGCGTAGGCAGGGTTTTCGGGGAGCTGTTTTTT

j_gene: TRBJ2-1
d_gene: TRBD2
abundance: -
v_gene: TRBV10-2
CDR3aa: CASSTSGRWNEQFF
CDR3nt: TGCGCCAGCAGCACTAGCGGGAGGTGGAATGAGCAGTTCTTC

j_gene: TRBJ2-2
d_gene: TRBD2
abundance: -
v_gene: TRBV9
CDR3aa: CASSTRLAGASGELFF
CDR3nt: TGTGCCAGCAGCACTCGACTAGCGGGGGCCAGCGGGGAGCTGTTTTTT

j_gene: TRBJ2-7
d_gene: TRBD1
abundance: -
v_gene: TRBV9
CDR3aa: CASSLGQGSYEQYF
CDR3nt: TGTGCCAGCAGCCTAGGACAGGGATCCTACGAGCAGTACTTC

j_gene: TRBJ1-1
d_gene: -
abundance: -
v_gene: TRBV20-1
CDR3aa: CSARSRKAFF
CDR3nt: TGCAGTGCTAGAAGCAGGAAAGCTTTCTTT

j_gene: TRBJ2-7
d_gene: TRBD2
abundance: -
v_gene: TRBV28
CDR3aa: CASSRRLAGYEQYF
CDR3nt: TGTGCCAGCAGTCGGCGACTAGCGGGCTACGAGCAGTACTTC

j_gene: TRBJ2-7
d_gene: -
abundance: -
v_gene: TRBV5-4
CDR3aa: CATGQGRGYEQYF
CDR3nt: TGTGCCACCGGGCAGGGGAGAGGTTACGAGCAGTACTTC

j_gene: TRBJ2-1
d_gene: TRBD2
abundance: few
v_gene: TRBV6-4
CDR3aa: CASSPLAGGVYEQFF
CDR3nt: TGTGCCAGCAGTCCTCTAGCGGGAGGTGTGTATGAGCAGTTCTTC

j_gene: TRBJ2-5
d_gene: -
abundance: -
v_gene: TRBV9
CDR3aa: CASSVGGYPYQETQYF
CDR3nt: TGTGCCAGCAGCGTAGGGGGCTACCCATATCAAGAGACCCAGTACTTC

j_gene: TRBJ1-5
d_gene: -
abundance: -
v_gene: TRBV19
CDR3aa: CASSIEGSWSNQPQHF
CDR3nt: TGTGCCAGTAGTATAGAGGGTAGCTGGAGCAATCAGCCCCAGCATTTT

j_gene: TRBJ2-2
d_gene: -
abundance: few
v_gene: TRBV6-1
CDR3aa: CASSELLQKNTGELFF
CDR3nt: TGTGCCAGCAGTGAGCTCCTGCAGAAGAACACCGGGGAGCTGTTTTTT

j_gene: TRBJ2-5
d_gene: TRBD1
abundance: -
v_gene: TRBV9
CDR3aa: CASSPRDRGRETQYF
CDR3nt: TGTGCCAGCAGCCCTCGGGACAGGGGAAGGGAGACCCAGTACTTC

j_gene: TRBJ1-1
d_gene: -
abundance: -
v_gene: TRBV27
CDR3aa: CASSFAGSTEAFF
CDR3nt: TGTGCCAGCAGTTTTGCGGGGAGCACTGAAGCTTTCTTT

j_gene: TRBJ2-7
d_gene: -
abundance: -
v_gene: TRBV7-6
CDR3aa: CASSPWDNYEQYF
CDR3nt: TGTGCCAGCAGCCCCTGGGACAACTACGAGCAGTACTTC

j_gene: TRBJ1-5
d_gene: TRBD1
abundance: -
v_gene: TRBV2
CDR3aa: CASSEITGAQPQHF
CDR3nt: TGTGCCAGCAGTGAAATAACAGGGGCCCAGCCCCAGCATTTT

j_gene: TRBJ1-1
d_gene: -
abundance: -
v_gene: TRBV28
CDR3aa: CASSPAAGGENTEAFF
CDR3nt: TGTGCCAGCAGCCCAGCGGCGGGGGGAGAGAACACTGAAGCTTTCTTT

j_gene: TRBJ1-6
d_gene: TRBD1
abundance: -
v_gene: TRBV15
CDR3aa: CATSRDKGAYSPLHF
CDR3nt: TGTGCCACCAGCAGAGATAAGGGGGCCTATTCACCCCTCCACTTT

j_gene: TRBJ2-7
d_gene: -
abundance: -
v_gene: TRBV11-3
CDR3aa: CASSPGQTYEQYF
CDR3nt: TGTGCCAGCAGCCCCGGACAGACCTACGAGCAGTACTTC

j_gene: TRBJ2-3
d_gene: TRBD2
abundance: -
v_gene: TRBV4-2
CDR3aa: CASSQGSGGEHTDTQYF
CDR3nt: TGTGCCAGCAGCCAAGGCTCCGGGGGGGAACACACAGATACGCAGTATTTT

j_gene: TRBJ1-2
d_gene: TRBD1
abundance: -
v_gene: TRBV2
CDR3aa: CASRQSGGVYGYTF
CDR3nt: TGTGCCAGCAGACAGTCAGGGGGCGTCTATGGCTACACCTTC

j_gene: TRBJ2-7
d_gene: -
abundance: -
v_gene: TRBV13
CDR3aa: CASSFSGVSYEQYF
CDR3nt: TGTGCCAGCAGCTTCTCGGGGGTCTCCTACGAGCAGTACTTC

j_gene: TRBJ2-2
d_gene: TRBD2
abundance: -
v_gene: TRBV29-1
CDR3aa: CSVDSSGKSGELFF
CDR3nt: TGCAGCGTTGATTCCAGCGGGAAGTCCGGGGAGCTGTTTTTT

j_gene: TRBJ2-2
d_gene: TRBD1
abundance: -
v_gene: TRBV29-1
CDR3aa: CSAYPGTGPGELFF
CDR3nt: TGCAGCGCCTACCCCGGGACAGGGCCCGGGGAGCTGTTTTTT